Listed below are T cell receptor beta chains from one sample, sequenced in a study of T cells in Graves' hyperthyroidism and ophthalmopathy. TCRdb ran MiXCR on the multiplex PCR reads and lists one entry per CDR3 protein. The sample consists of 240,000 or so distinct CDR3 sequences, about 15% of them appearing once. The source material was blood. These receptors all come from a woman in her late teens or twenties with Graves' ophthalmopathy. Both conserved end residues are part of each CDR3. D genes are given only for firm matches. Clone size is stated in some rows and not others, as once, few, many or a class when expanded.

v_gene	abundance	j_gene	d_gene	CDR3nt	CDR3aa
TRBV6-1	many	TRBJ1-1	.	TGTGCCAGCAGCGGGGGGGCCGGGTTGCGCACTGAAGCTTTCTTT	CASSGGAGLRTEAFF
TRBV6-2/TRBV6-3	.	TRBJ1-2	TRBD1	TGTGCCAGCAGTTACTTGTGGACAGGGGATGGCTACACCTTC	CASSYLWTGDGYTF
TRBV10-3	many	TRBJ1-5	.	TGTGCCATCAGGGCCGGGACTGTCAATCAGCCCCAGCATTTT	CAIRAGTVNQPQHF
TRBV29-1	.	TRBJ2-1	TRBD2	TGCAGCGTCTCCTACCCCGGGACTAGCGGCCCCGAGCAGTTCTTC	CSVSYPGTSGPEQFF
TRBV4-1	.	TRBJ1-4	.	TGCGCCAGCAGCCAACCTGGGTCTGGTGAAAAACTGTTTTTT	CASSQPGSGEKLFF
TRBV7-9	many	TRBJ2-1	TRBD1	TGTGCCAGCAGCTCGGGACAGTACAATGAGCAGTTCTTC	CASSSGQYNEQFF
TRBV4-3	many	TRBJ1-1	.	TGCGCCAGCAGCCAAGATCCCACAGGGTTGAGCACTGAAGCTTTCTTT	CASSQDPTGLSTEAFF
TRBV4-2	many	TRBJ2-7	TRBD1	TGTGCCAGCAGCCAAGACGCCGGGACAGGGACCTACGAGCAGTACTTC	CASSQDAGTGTYEQYF
TRBV28	many	TRBJ1-2	.	TGTGCCAGCAGTAGGACGGAATATGGCTACACCTTC	CASSRTEYGYTF
TRBV4-1	few	TRBJ2-5	.	TGCGCCAGCAGCCAAGAATCAGGGTGGCAAGAGACCCAGTACTTC	CASSQESGWQETQYF
TRBV20-1	many	TRBJ2-1	TRBD1	TGCAGTGCTAGAGGGACAGGGATAGGGAATGAGCAGTTCTTC	CSARGTGIGNEQFF
TRBV14	many	TRBJ2-1	TRBD1	TGTGCCAGCAGCTCCAGACAGGGGCCCCCTTACAATGAGCAGTTCTTC	CASSSRQGPPYNEQFF
TRBV5-8	few	TRBJ2-3	TRBD1	TGTGCCAGCAGCCCGTGGTGGGACAGGGGGAGCACAGATACGCAGTATTTT	CASSPWWDRGSTDTQYF
TRBV3-1	many	TRBJ2-1	.	TGTGCCAGCAGCCGTCCCGGGACAAAGTACAATGAGCAGTTCTTC	CASSRPGTKYNEQFF
TRBV6-4	once	TRBJ2-7	TRBD2	TGTGCCAGCAGTGTTAAAGCGGGAGGAGATGAGCAGTACTTC	CASSVKAGGDEQYF
TRBV30	many	TRBJ2-7	.	TGTGCCTGGAGTCGTAGTTTTGGGGGGCTCGAGCAGTACTTC	CAWSRSFGGLEQYF
TRBV5-1	.	TRBJ1-6	.	TGCGCCAGCAGCTTGGATTGGGGGGGGAATTCACCCCTCCACTTT	CASSLDWGGNSPLHF
TRBV6-1	many	TRBJ2-3	TRBD2	TGTGCCAGCAGTAGAACCCGCGGGGGACTAGCGGGAGGAGATACGCAGTATTTT	CASSRTRGGLAGGDTQYF
TRBV7-8	many	TRBJ1-4	TRBD1	TGTGCCAGCACCAAGACAGGGGACGAAAAACTGTTTTTT	CASTKTGDEKLFF
TRBV7-9	many	TRBJ1-1	.	TGTGCCAGCACAAATACCGCTGAAGCTTTCTTT	CASTNTAEAFF
TRBV6-5	.	TRBJ1-1	TRBD1	TGTGCCAGCAGTTTGGACAGGATAAACACTGAAGCTTTCTTT	CASSLDRINTEAFF
TRBV6-1	few	TRBJ2-1	TRBD2	TGTGCCAGCAGTGAAATTGGACTAGCCTTTATTATTTATGAGCAGTTCTTC	CASSEIGLAFIIYEQFF
TRBV5-8	many	TRBJ2-7	.	TGTGCCAGCCCGGGGGTGCGGTCCTACGAGCAGTACTTC	CASPGVRSYEQYF
TRBV30	many	TRBJ1-5	.	TGTGCCTGGAGTGGCCAAAATCAGCCCCAGCATTTT	CAWSGQNQPQHF
TRBV10-3	many	TRBJ2-1	TRBD2	TGTGCCATCAGGGAAAAGGGACTACTCAATGAGCAGTTCTTC	CAIREKGLLNEQFF
TRBV20-1	many	TRBJ2-5	.	TGCAGTGTCCAGAAAGGGAGTTTGGAGGGGGAGACCCAGTACTTC	CSVQKGSLEGETQYF
TRBV5-6	many	TRBJ2-2	.	TGTGCCAGCATGATTGCACAGGTGAACACCGGGGAGCTGTTTTTT	CASMIAQVNTGELFF
TRBV20-1	many	TRBJ2-7	TRBD2	TGCAGTGCTAGGACTAGCGGGAAAAACCTAGCCTCCTACGAGCAGTACTTC	CSARTSGKNLASYEQYF
TRBV6-6	many	TRBJ2-5	TRBD1	TGTGCCAGCAGTTACATAGGACAGGGGGCTGGAGAGACCCAGTACTTC	CASSYIGQGAGETQYF
TRBV6-1	many	TRBJ2-3	TRBD2	TGTGCCAGCAGGAGACTAGCGGACGGACAGAGGGATACGCAGTATTTT	CASRRLADGQRDTQYF
TRBV28	.	TRBJ2-7	TRBD1	TGTGCCAGCAGTTTGACGGGACAGGGAGTGTTCTACGAGCAGTACTTC	CASSLTGQGVFYEQYF
TRBV19	.	TRBJ1-6	.	TGTGCCAGTAGTACCGAGACAGGTGGCAAGAATTCACCCCTCCACTTT	CASSTETGGKNSPLHF
TRBV28	many	TRBJ1-1	.	TGTGCCAGCAGTTTGGGGACATGGACTGAAGCTTTCTTT	CASSLGTWTEAFF
TRBV18	many	TRBJ2-7	TRBD2	TGTGCCAGCTCACCGAGGACTAGCGGGGGGATGTTGGGCTCCTACGAGCAGTACTTC	CASSPRTSGGMLGSYEQYF
TRBV20-1	.	TRBJ1-4	.	TGCAGTGCCCGACCAAGGGGAGTCGATGAAAAACTGTTTTTT	CSARPRGVDEKLFF
TRBV9	many	TRBJ2-5	TRBD2	TGTGCCAGCAGCGCAAGACTAGCGGGAGGTAGGGAGACCCAGTACTTC	CASSARLAGGRETQYF
TRBV3-1	many	TRBJ1-6	.	TGTGCCAGCAGCCAAGACAGGGCTCCGTTGGGTTCACCCCTCCACTTT	CASSQDRAPLGSPLHF
TRBV12-3/TRBV12-4	many	TRBJ2-5	.	TGTGCCAGCAGTTTATCGGCTTGGGAGACCCAGTACTTC	CASSLSAWETQYF
TRBV18	many	TRBJ1-2	.	TGTGCCAGCTCACCACGGGCGGACTATGGCTACACCTTC	CASSPRADYGYTF
TRBV12-3/TRBV12-4	many	TRBJ2-2	.	TGTGCCAGCAGTGGGGGGTGGACCGGGGAGCTGTTTTTT	CASSGGWTGELFF
TRBV2	many	TRBJ1-5	.	TGTGCCAGCAGTGGTTACCGGGACGGCAATCAGCCCCAGCATTTT	CASSGYRDGNQPQHF
TRBV20-1	many	TRBJ2-1	.	TGCAGTGCTAGAGTCAATCACAATGAGCAGTTCTTC	CSARVNHNEQFF